The 21 T cell receptor beta chains below were found in one sample sequenced in a study of blood T cell repertoires in COVID-19. The table came from immunoSEQ multiplex PCR; TCRdb's copy has only in-frame clones and leaves some out. The sample contains about 190,000 clones, approximately 91% of which appear only once. Sequenced input: peripheral blood. Receptors were obtained from a man aged 25 to 45 with acute or convalescent COVID-19.

The chain employs TRBV6-6 and TRBJ2-7, with 7 bases matching TRBD1. Germline V gene sequence: CDR1 MNHNY, CDR2 SVGAGI (reference sequence). V shed 7 bases and J 4 bases; nucleotides not matched to a gene: 7. The CDR3 is 13 residues long. This CDR3 is CASNRQTGYEQYF. CDR3 DNA: TGTGCCAGCAACCGACAGACAGGGTACGAGCAGTACTTC.

This chain uses TRBV3-1 (or the pseudogene TRBV3-2) with TRBJ2-1; 7 positions agree with TRBD2. This CDR3 is 14 amino acids long. V lost 4 bases to trimming and J lost 5 bases; unmatched junction nucleotides: 5. Looked up from germline, CDR1 is LGHDT and CDR2 is YNNKEL (reference sequence). DNA for the CDR3: TGTGCCAGCAGCCCTTGGGGGGGTGACAATGAGCAGTTCTTC. It specifies CASSPWGGDNEQFF.

The rearrangement links TRBV28 to TRBJ2-7; D not certain. V was clipped by 3 bases and J by 3 bases, with 6 bases between them. The CDR3 totals 12 residues. Germline assignment: CDR1 MDHEN and CDR2 SYDVKM. This chain's CDR3 is CASSLTNYEQYF. The CDR3, as DNA: TGTGCCAGCAGTTTGACAAACTACGAGCAGTACTTC.

This clone was seen a few times. This chain joins TRBV6-5 and TRBJ2-7; perhaps TRBD1 as D (6 bases). In germline, CDR1 is MNHEY, CDR2 SVGAGI. The V end was cut by 6 bases, the J end by 4 bases, with 16 bases between. This CDR3 is 14 amino acids long. CDR3 loop: CASRPTLGGYEQYF. In DNA form, the CDR3 reads TGTGCCAGCAGGCCGACTCTAGGGGGTTACGAGCAGTACTTC.

The chain has TRBV6-5 and TRBJ1-1; TRBD1 matches at 10 bases. After removal of 10 bases from V and 0 bases from J, the junction contained 5 bases not matched to a gene. The length of the CDR3 is 14 residues. Germline-derived CDR1 and CDR2 are MNHEY and SVGAGI. CDR3 region: CATDRGQMNTEAFF. Here the CDR3 DNA reads TGTGCCACAGACAGGGGGCAGATGAACACTGAAGCTTTCTTT.

The chain uses TRBV27 and TRBJ2-7, with 8 bases matching TRBD1. Germline trimming cut 5 bases from V and 5 bases from J; bases unmatched to any gene: 8. Germline lookup yields CDR1 MNHEY and CDR2 SMNVEV (reference sequence). The CDR3 length is 14 residues. The CDR3 DNA reads as TGTGCCAGCAGTAACCGGGACAGGAGGAACGAGCAGTACTTC. This translates into CASSNRDRRNEQYF.

V gene TRBV5-4 combines with J gene TRBJ2-1; D not resolved. From germline, CDR1 is SGHNT and CDR2 YYREEE (reference sequence). CDR3 length: 13 amino acids. Between the trimmed V and J ends, which lost 4 bases and 8 bases, there was a span of 13 bases. The CDR3 nucleotides read TGTGCCAGCAGCCGCCCGGTACGAGATGAGCAGTTCTTC. Residues: CASSRPVRDEQFF.

The chain links TRBV28 to TRBJ2-6, with D unclear. V lost 4 bases and J lost 4, with 14 bases in between. The CDR3 covers 16 residues. CDR1 and CDR2 (germline): MDHEN, SYDVKM. CDR3 protein: CASSSPPGGGANVLTF. DNA of the CDR3: TGTGCCAGCAGTTCCCCCCCGGGTGGAGGGGCCAACGTCCTGACTTTC.

This chain links TRBV11-3 with TRBJ1-2, with D uncertain. V lost 1 base and J 4 bases, leaving 10 bases between the germline ends. Germline V gene lookup returns CDR1 SGHNT and CDR2 YENEEA. This CDR3 comprises 14 residues. CDR3 residues: CASSLGHHLYGYTF. CDR3 nucleotides: TGTGCCAGCAGCTTAGGGCACCACCTCTATGGCTACACCTTC. Variable domain in full (rest from reference TRBV11-3 and TRBJ1-2): EAGVVQSPRYKIIEKKQPVAFWCNPISGHNTLYWYLQNLGQGPELLIRYENEEAVDDSQLPKDRFSAERLKGVDSTLKIQPAELGDSAVYLCASSLGHHLYGYTFGSGTRLTVV.

V gene TRBV6-2 or TRBV6-3 combines with J gene TRBJ2-3; 14 nucleotides align to TRBD2. The CDR3 is made up of 17 amino acids. The V and J ends lost 5 bases and 4 bases, in that order; junction bases with no gene match: 8. The V gene's germline CDR1 is MNHEY and CDR2 SVGEGT. CDR3 loop: CASSTRTSGRKADTQYF. As DNA, the CDR3 is TGTGCCAGCAGTACCCGGACTAGCGGGAGGAAGGCAGATACGCAGTATTTT.

V is TRBV6-5 and J is TRBJ2-1; possibly TRBD2 for D (6 bases). The CDR3 is made up of 15 amino acids. The ends were cut back, 7 bases at V and 2 bases at J, with 15 bases in the middle. Germline lookup yields CDR1 MNHEY and CDR2 SVGAGI. The CDR3 reads CASKLGGVPYNEQFF. In nucleotides, the CDR3 is TGTGCCAGCAAACTTGGCGGGGTTCCCTACAATGAGCAGTTCTTC.

This chain connects TRBV15 to TRBJ1-1; TRBD1 is a possible D gene (5 bases). The germline CDR1 and CDR2 sequences are LNHNV and YYDKDF (reference sequence). Trimming took 2 bases from V and 1 from J, leaving 8 bases between them. There are 14 residues in the CDR3. CDR3 amino acids: CATSRKGKNTEAFF. CDR3 nucleotide sequence: TGTGCCACCAGCAGAAAGGGGAAGAACACTGAAGCTTTCTTT.

The chain combines TRBV5-1 with TRBJ2-1; TRBD2 aligns across 14 bases. V trimming: 2 bases; J trimming: 2 bases; junction bases outside the gene matches: 9. In germline, CDR1 is SGHRS, CDR2 YFSETQ. The CDR3 extends over 19 amino acids. For the CDR3, the DNA is TGCGCCAGCAGCTTCCGGACTAGCGGGGGGTCGTTGACCTACAATGAGCAGTTCTTC. Translating gives CASSFRTSGGSLTYNEQFF.

J is TRBJ2-7 and V is TRBV25-1; possibly TRBD2 for D (5 bases). This CDR3 contains 14 residues. V was trimmed by 5 bases and J by 3 bases, leaving 14 bases between them. Germline lookup yields CDR1 MGHDK and CDR2 SYGVNS. Here the CDR3 reads CASSPRGGGYEQYF. In DNA form, the CDR3 reads TGTGCCAGCAGTCCACGAGGAGGCGGCTACGAGCAGTACTTC.

The chain joins TRBV29-1 to TRBJ1-1; 7 bases agree with TRBD1. V trimming: 6 bases; J trimming: 9 bases; junction bases outside the gene matches: 10. Germline-derived CDR1 and CDR2 are SQVTM and ANQGSEA. The CDR3 has 12 amino acids. CDR3 bases: TGCAGCGTGAAGGGACCGAGGGGGCAAGCTTTCTTT. Translating gives CSVKGPRGQAFF.

The chain is built from TRBV19 and TRBJ1-2; TRBD1 is a possible D gene (5 bases). Trimming removed 3 bases at V and 5 bases at J, with 13 bases between. Germline values: CDR1 LNHDA, CDR2 SQIVND (reference sequence). This CDR3 spans 14 amino acids. CDR3 region: CASSIIGAVYGYTF. The CDR3 region has the DNA TGTGCCAGTAGTATTATAGGGGCGGTATATGGCTACACCTTC.

The chain carries TRBV14 and TRBJ1-2; D perhaps matches TRBD1 (6 bases). The germline gives CDR1 SGHDN, CDR2 FVKESK. CDR3 length: 17 residues. The germline V and J ends were trimmed by 4 bases and 4 bases, with 22 bases remaining between them. CDR3 in DNA: TGTGCCAGCAGCCCCAACCGAGGACAGCGATCCTCCTATGGCTACACCTTC. Its translation is CASSPNRGQRSSYGYTF.

CDR3 region: CASSQRQGRETQYF. The CDR3 DNA follows: TGCGCCAGCAGCCAAAGGCAGGGGCGAGAGACCCAGTACTTC. The chain joins TRBV4-1 to TRBJ2-5; maybe TRBD1 (6 bases). Trimming pared 2 bases from V and 4 bases from J, leaving 11 bases between. The CDR3 runs 14 residues. Germline V lookup: CDR1 MGHRA, CDR2 YSYEKL.

This rearrangement joins TRBV27 to TRBJ1-2, with D perhaps TRBD1 (5 bases). V lost 3 bases and J lost 6, with 14 bases in between. Germline CDR1 and CDR2: MNHEY and SMNVEV (reference sequence). CDR3 size: 14 residues. The CDR3 spells CASSFRRGVDGYTF. The DNA for the CDR3 is TGTGCCAGCAGTTTTCGCCGGGGGGTGGATGGCTACACCTTC.

The chain joins TRBV12-3 or TRBV12-4 to TRBJ1-5, with 8 bases lining up with TRBD1. V shed 6 bases, J shed 7 bases, and the junction held 2 bases outside the gene matches. The CDR3 is made up of 12 amino acids. CDR3 nucleotides: TGTGCCAGCAGCGACAGGGGACAGCCCCAGCATTTT. Its protein is CASSDRGQPQHF.

The chain links TRBV2 to TRBJ1-6; D is undetermined. The ends were cut back, 4 bases at V and 0 bases at J, with 7 bases in the middle. This CDR3 comprises 15 residues. CDR1 is SNHLY, CDR2 FYNNEI, per germline. CDR3 sequence reads: CASSGESSYNSPLHF. The CDR3 DNA sequence: TGTGCCAGCAGTGGGGAGAGCTCCTATAATTCACCCCTCCACTTT.